This entry lists 15 T cell receptor beta chains sequenced from one sample in a study of blood T cell repertoires in COVID-19. The assay was immunoSEQ multiplex PCR, and TCRdb's table has in-frame clones only and misses some. The sample shows about 340,000 clones, 80% to 90% of them seen only once. The sequencing sample was made of peripheral blood. These receptor sequences come from a woman aged 55-69 years with COVID-19, enrolled during active disease.

This clone was seen only once. The chain links TRBV7-2 to TRBJ2-3, with D uncertain. This CDR3 is built from 16 residues. CDR1 and CDR2 from the germline V gene are SGHTA and FQGNSA. Between the trimmed V and J ends, which lost 0 bases and 2 bases, there was a span of 12 bases. This CDR3 is CASSLAPAGTTDTQYF. For the CDR3, the DNA is TGTGCCAGCAGCTTAGCGCCCGCCGGTACCACAGATACGCAGTATTTT.

V usage is TRBV15 and J usage is TRBJ1-1; tentatively, D is TRBD1 (5 bases). This CDR3 spans 13 amino acids. V shed 3 bases and J shed 6 bases, with 11 bases lying between them. Per the germline V gene, CDR1 is LNHNV and CDR2 is YYDKDF (reference sequence). As DNA, the CDR3 is TGTGCCACCAGCAGCCAAGGAGGGGCTGAAGCTTTCTTT. Protein product: CATSSQGGAEAFF.

The CDR3 DNA reads TGTGCCAGCAGCCCTGGGGACAGGGGCTATAGAAACACCATATATTTT. It encodes CASSPGDRGYRNTIYF. The chain combines TRBV7-9 with TRBJ1-3; TRBD1 agrees at 10 bases. Trimming at V came to 5 bases and at J to 5 bases, leaving 9 bases not matched to a gene. CDR1 and CDR2 (germline): SEHNR, FQNEAQ (reference sequence). CDR3 size: 16 residues.

J is TRBJ1-6 and V is TRBV2; TRBD1 aligns across 9 bases. CDR1 and CDR2 from the germline V gene are SNHLY and FYNNEI. CDR3 size: 16 residues. V was pared by 3 bases and J by 9 bases, with 9 bases of the junction left unmatched. CDR3 in DNA: TGTGCCAGCAGTGATCCCCGGGACAGGGTGAGTTCACCCCTCCACTTT. Translation gives CASSDPRDRVSSPLHF.

The chain has TRBV5-6 and TRBJ2-5; D is perhaps TRBD1 (5 bases). Per the germline V gene, CDR1 is SGHDT and CDR2 is YYEEEE. The CDR3 has 13 amino acids. V was clipped by 5 bases and J by 0 bases, with 8 bases between them. CDR3 in amino acids: CASSQGNQETQYF. The CDR3 nucleotides read TGTGCCAGCAGTCAGGGTAACCAAGAGACCCAGTACTTC. The whole variable domain, remainder taken from reference TRBV5-6 and TRBJ2-5, is DAGVTQSPTHLIKTRGQQVTLRCSPKSGHDTVSWYQQALGQGPQFIFQYYEEEERQRGNFPDRFSGHQFPNYSSELNVNALLLGDSALYLCASSQGNQETQYFGPGTRLLVL.

This chain connects TRBV25-1 to TRBJ2-5, with 7 bases aligning to TRBD2. With 2 bases clipped from V and 4 bases from J, the junction kept 7 bases outside the gene matches. The CDR3 extends over 15 amino acids. Germline V CDR1 and CDR2: MGHDK, SYGVNS. CDR3 coding DNA: TGTGCCAGCAGTGAAGGGGCGGGGGTTTTAGAGACCCAGTACTTC. Its translation: CASSEGAGVLETQYF.

This clone appeared a single time. This sequence joins TRBV10-3 and TRBJ2-1; TRBD2 agrees at 12 bases. From germline, CDR1 is ENHRY and CDR2 SYGVKD. The V gene end was trimmed by 5 bases and the J gene end by 4 bases; junction bases not matched to a gene: 6. This CDR3 region has 16 residues. CDR3 amino acids: CAISLGTSGRYNEQFF. The CDR3 bases are TGTGCCATCAGTCTCGGGACTAGCGGGCGGTACAATGAGCAGTTCTTC.

There are a few counts of this clone. The chain links TRBV9 to TRBJ1-3; D remains ambiguous. Between the trimmed V and J ends, which lost 0 bases and 0 bases, there was a span of 10 bases. Germline V CDR1 and CDR2: SGDLS, YYNGEE. The CDR3 covers 16 residues. CDR3 amino acids: CASSVAGSFSGNTIYF. CDR3 nucleotides: TGTGCCAGCAGCGTAGCGGGGTCCTTCTCTGGAAACACCATATATTTT. The full variable domain, its missing parts supplied by reference TRBV9 and TRBJ1-3, is DSGVTQTPKHLITATGQRVTLRCSPRSGDLSVYWYQQSLDQGLQFLIQYYNGEERAKGNILERFSAQQFPDLHSELNLSSLELGDSALYFCASSVAGSFSGNTIYFGEGSWLTVV.

This chain's CDR3 is CAISASGGDNEQFF. The CDR3 bases are TGTGCCATCAGTGCTAGCGGGGGGGACAATGAGCAGTTCTTC. The rearrangement uses TRBV10-3 and TRBJ2-1, with 12 nucleotides matching TRBD2. The germline V gene has CDR1 ENHRY and CDR2 SYGVKD. The CDR3 runs 14 residues. With 4 bases clipped from V and 5 bases from J, the junction kept 0 bases outside the gene matches.

This chain joins TRBV6-5 and TRBJ1-5; 9 nucleotides align to TRBD1. With V trimmed by 6 bases and J by 10 bases, 7 bases remained unmatched. Germline V gives CDR1 MNHEY, CDR2 SVGAGI. The CDR3 runs to 13 residues. The DNA of the CDR3 is TGTGCCAGCAGAACCGGGACAGGGAAACCCCAGCATTTT. Amino acid sequence: CASRTGTGKPQHF.

This sequence joins TRBV5-6 and TRBJ2-1, with 12 bases lining up with TRBD2. V trimming: 0 bases; J trimming: 6 bases; junction bases outside the gene matches: 13. The CDR3 covers 19 residues. Germline assignment: CDR1 SGHDT and CDR2 YYEEEE. CDR3 in amino acids: CASSLERLAGGPGFNEQFF. The CDR3 DNA sequence: TGTGCCAGCAGCTTGGAAAGGCTAGCGGGGGGGCCGGGTTTCAATGAGCAGTTCTTC.

This chain joins TRBV6-4 and TRBJ2-1; 9 nucleotides agree with TRBD2. J was trimmed by 7 bases and V by 2 bases; bases with no gene match: 6. This CDR3 region has 15 residues. Germline values: CDR1 MRHNA, CDR2 SNTAGT. The CDR3 region is CASSDLAGPGNEQFF. CDR3 nucleotides: TGTGCCAGCAGTGACCTAGCGGGGCCTGGGAATGAGCAGTTCTTC.

The chain combines TRBV11-3 with TRBJ1-3; tentatively, D is TRBD1 (6 bases). The V gene lost 4 bases and the J gene lost 2 bases, with 9 bases spanning the gap. The CDR3 covers 14 residues. The germline gives CDR1 SGHNT, CDR2 YENEEA. This chain's CDR3 is CASSSDRTGNTIYF. As DNA, the CDR3 is TGTGCCAGCAGCTCAGACAGGACTGGAAACACCATATATTTT.

V is TRBV12-3 or TRBV12-4 and J is TRBJ1-2; 9 positions agree with TRBD1. The J segment lost 12 bases and the V segment lost 6 bases, leaving 8 bases of the junction unmatched. This CDR3 comprises 12 residues. CDR3 bases: TGTGCCAGCAGCCATGGGACAGGGAGCAACACCTTC. Residues: CASSHGTGSNTF.

The V call is TRBV5-1, the J call TRBJ1-2; TRBD1 matches 8 bases. V was clipped by 0 bases and J by 3 bases; unmatched bases: 4. Per the germline V gene, CDR1 is SGHRS and CDR2 is YFSETQ. The CDR3 sequence is 15 residues long. In nucleotides, the CDR3 is TGCGCCAGCAGCTTGGTATCAGGGGGCGACTATGGCTACACCTTC. This encodes CASSLVSGGDYGYTF.